The T cell receptor beta chain under discussion was sequenced for a study of OX40 agonist ivuxolimab in advanced cancers. Study-wide context: Given to patients was ivuxolimab, an agonistic anti-OX40 (CD134) antibody. Participants, 70% to 90% male, averaged roughly 60 years of age, ranging from 23 to 79. Study-wide results and caveats: Near-lowest levels of clonal expansion characterized partial responders at 0.1-3.0 mg/kg.

Any history of autoimmune disease or systemic immunosuppression disqualified patients. As regards this clone: Its antigen is not identified.

The method was immunoSEQ multiplex PCR; TCRdb's version includes in-frame clones alone and lacks a portion of them. The table records about 65,000 clones, around 87% of them present only once. Germline V gives CDR1 SQVTM, CDR2 ANQGSEA. The V segment lost 6 bases and the J segment 6 bases; nucleotides outside the gene matches: 4. This CDR3 region has 14 residues. Sequenced material: CD4+ or CD8+ T cells sorted from blood, taken in a trial of the OX40 agonist ivuxolimab. V is TRBV29-1 and J is TRBJ1-6; 11 bases are shared with TRBD1. The origin of this receptor is an adult with an advanced solid tumor such as melanoma, head and neck, liver or kidney cancer. The CDR3 loop is CSVGQGAGNSPLHF. DNA for the CDR3: TGCAGCGTCGGACAGGGGGCGGGTAATTCACCCCTCCACTTT.